The 25 T cell receptor beta chains listed next were all sequenced from one sample in a study of T cell changes during pregnancy in multiple sclerosis. Repertoires were generated with immunoSEQ multiplex PCR, while TCRdb's copy carries only in-frame clones and drops some. Counted here are about 44,000 clones, about 96% occurring once; the ten biggest clones make up over 0.8%. This material consisted of peripheral blood, taken in the second trimester of pregnancy. The receptors were gathered from a female donor with multiple sclerosis, enrolled in a pregnancy study.

The chain joins TRBV4-1 to TRBJ2-7; 9 bases map to TRBD1. The CDR3 sequence is 16 residues long. The germline gives CDR1 MGHRA, CDR2 YSYEKL. V lost 0 bases, J lost 0 bases, and 3 bases stayed unmatched. In nucleotides, the CDR3 is TGCGCCAGCAGCCAAGAGGACAGGGGCCGCTCCTACGAGCAGTACTTC. Encoded protein: CASSQEDRGRSYEQYF.

The genes are TRBV7-3 and TRBJ2-2; D remains ambiguous. The CDR3 has 15 amino acids. Germline-derived CDR1 and CDR2 are SGHTA and FQGTGA. V was pared by 1 base and J by 5 bases, with 11 bases between. The CDR3 nucleotides read TGTGCCAGCAGCTTAATGGGTCTCGGGACCGGGGAGCTGTTTTTT. Its translation: CASSLMGLGTGELFF. The entire variable domain, with the rest obtained from reference TRBV7-3 and TRBJ2-2, is as follows: GAGVSQTPSNKVTEKGKYVELRCDPISGHTALYWYRQSLGQGPEFLIYFQGTGAADDSGLPNDRFFAVRPEGSVSTLKIQRTERGDSAVYLCASSLMGLGTGELFFGEGSRLTVL.

The V and J genes are TRBV19 and TRBJ1-4; maybe TRBD1 (6 bases). This CDR3 region has 19 residues. The V and J ends lost 7 bases and 3 bases respectively, with 27 bases between them. The germline V gene has CDR1 LNHDA and CDR2 SQIVND (reference sequence). The CDR3: CASTSPGHGALPPNEKLFF. The DNA for the CDR3 is TGTGCCAGTACCAGTCCGGGACACGGGGCGCTCCCCCCTAATGAAAAACTGTTTTTT.

Comment on this clone: At one end, the junction sequence differs from germline, possibly due to a read error. V gene TRBV5-1 combines with J gene TRBJ1-6; 8 bases map to TRBD1. The CDR3 spans 15 residues. Germline V gives CDR1 SGHRS, CDR2 YFSETQ. In DNA, the CDR3 is TGCGCCAGCAGGTTGGAGGGACAGGTTAATTCACCCCTCCACTTT. Translation gives CASRLEGQVNSPLHF.

The chain uses TRBV19 and TRBJ2-7; 13 nucleotides line up with TRBD2. V trimming: 3 bases; J trimming: 7 bases; junction bases outside the gene matches: 9. Germline-derived CDR1 and CDR2 are LNHDA and SQIVND (reference sequence). The CDR3 runs to 16 residues. CDR3 sequence: CASSIGTSGIGSEQYF. The CDR3 DNA sequence: TGTGCCAGTAGTATTGGGACTAGCGGGATCGGTTCAGAGCAGTACTTC.

The V call is TRBV19, the J call TRBJ1-1, with D possibly matching TRBD1 (6 bases). V was trimmed by 7 bases and J by 5 bases, leaving 14 bases between them. The germline gives CDR1 LNHDA, CDR2 SQIVND (reference sequence). This CDR3 comprises 13 residues. CDR3 residues: CASTLTRGTEAFF. The CDR3 coding sequence is TGTGCCAGTACCCTGACAAGGGGGACTGAAGCTTTCTTT.

This clone was detected a few times. CDR3 amino acids: CASSTGLGGVYGYTF. The CDR3, as DNA: TGTGCCAGCTCAACCGGGTTAGGGGGCGTCTATGGCTACACCTTC. This chain uses TRBV18 with TRBJ1-2, with 7 bases that match TRBD1. V was pared by 5 bases and J by 4 bases, with 10 bases of the junction left unmatched. Germline CDR1 KGHSH, CDR2 LQKENI. The CDR3 runs to 15 residues.

V usage is TRBV27 and J usage is TRBJ1-6; D gene uncertain. The germline CDR1 and CDR2 sequences are MNHEY and SMNVEV (reference sequence). The germline V and J ends were trimmed by 3 bases and 14 bases, with 14 bases remaining between them. The CDR3 contains 13 residues. The CDR3 is CASSFSASRALHF. In DNA, the CDR3 is TGTGCCAGCAGTTTCTCCGCTTCCCGGGCCCTCCACTTT.

The chain joins TRBV7-6 to TRBJ2-7, with 7 positions matching TRBD1. Per the germline V gene, CDR1 is SGHVS and CDR2 is FNYEAQ. CDR3 length equals 15 residues. The V segment lost 1 base and the J segment 1 base; nucleotides outside the gene matches: 4. The CDR3 is CASSLDTGASYEQYF. In DNA form, the CDR3 reads TGTGCCAGCAGCTTAGATACAGGGGCGTCCTACGAGCAGTACTTC.

The rearrangement joins TRBV11-2 to TRBJ2-1, with 13 bases lining up with TRBD2. Germline V gene lookup returns CDR1 SGHAT and CDR2 FQNNGV. The CDR3 spans 14 residues. Trimming removed 9 bases from V and 7 bases from J; junction bases left unmatched: 6. Here the CDR3 reads CASGGLAGVNEQFF. The CDR3 region has the DNA TGTGCCAGTGGCGGACTAGCGGGAGTGAATGAGCAGTTCTTC.

The chain uses TRBV5-1 and TRBJ2-1; 12 bases fit TRBD2. With V trimmed by 1 base and J by 8 bases, 4 bases remained unmatched. This CDR3 has 15 amino acids. Germline lookup yields CDR1 SGHRS and CDR2 YFSETQ. CDR3 sequence: CASSLMGLAGDEQFF. CDR3 nucleotide sequence: TGCGCCAGCAGCTTGATGGGACTAGCGGGTGATGAGCAGTTCTTC. The variable domain in full, completed from reference TRBV5-1 and TRBJ2-1, reads KAGVTQTPRYLIKTRGQQVTLSCSPISGHRSVSWYQQTPGQGLQFLFEYFSETQRNKGNFPGRFSGRQFSNSRSEMNVSTLELGDSALYLCASSLMGLAGDEQFFGPGTRLTVL.

This chain links TRBV11-2 with TRBJ2-5, with D unresolved. The CDR3 length is 11 residues. Trimming shortened V by 4 bases and J by 2 bases, and 2 bases separated the two germline ends. The germline V gene encodes CDR1 SGHAT and CDR2 FQNNGV. The CDR3 nucleotides read TGTGCCAGCAGCTCTCAAGAGACCCAGTACTTC. It encodes CASSSQETQYF.

The chain couples TRBV18 to TRBJ2-7; D perhaps matches TRBD2 (5 bases). There are 13 residues in the CDR3. Germline CDR1 reads KGHSH; CDR2 reads LQKENI. Trimming cost V 3 bases and J 0 bases, with 6 bases left between them. The CDR3 protein is CASSPRDSYEQYF. The DNA of the CDR3 is TGTGCCAGCTCACCCCGGGACTCCTACGAGCAGTACTTC.

Notes on this clone: At one of its ends the junction is not consistent with the germline gene, which may arise from a read error. The chain recombines TRBV14 with TRBJ1-2; 11 bases agree with TRBD1. The germline V gene has CDR1 SGHDN and CDR2 FVKESK. The CDR3 extends over 16 amino acids. The CDR3 DNA reads TGTGTCAGCAGCCAGTACCCGGGACAGGGGGACTATGGCTACACCTTC. Translated: CVSSQYPGQGDYGYTF.

The gene calls are TRBV27 and TRBJ2-1; unclear D gene. The CDR3 has 12 residues. From germline, CDR1 is MNHEY and CDR2 SMNVEV (reference sequence). Trimming left V 3 bases short and J 10 bases short, with 10 bases between. CDR3 in amino acids: CASSFEAPEQFF. In nucleotides, the CDR3 is TGTGCCAGCAGTTTCGAGGCGCCAGAGCAGTTCTTC.

The chain combines TRBV2 with TRBJ1-4; no reliable D call. The germline CDR1 and CDR2 sequences are SNHLY and FYNNEI. There are 14 residues in the CDR3. V lost 7 bases and J lost 6, with 15 bases in between. DNA of the CDR3: TGTGCCAGCAACCTCCGAGTATCGGATGAAAAACTGTTTTTT. This encodes CASNLRVSDEKLFF.

The J gene is TRBJ2-1, the V gene TRBV25-1; the match to TRBD2 covers 15 bases. This CDR3 has 14 residues. The V gene end was trimmed by 8 bases and the J gene end by 10 bases; junction bases not matched to a gene: 6. Germline assignment: CDR1 MGHDK and CDR2 SYGVNS. In nucleotides, the CDR3 is TGTGCCAGCGCTGGGACTAGCGGGGGGCAGGAGCAGTTCTTC. Translated, it gives CASAGTSGGQEQFF.

The CDR3 DNA follows: TGTGCCAGCAGTGAGGGGGACCCGGGACAGGCCTATGGCTACACCTTC. Its protein is CASSEGDPGQAYGYTF. V and J are TRBV6-1 and TRBJ1-2; 8 bases match TRBD1. Germline assignment: CDR1 MNHNS and CDR2 SASEGT. The junction had 10 bases not matched to a gene; V was cut back by 3 bases and J by 4 bases. The CDR3 length is 16 residues.

The chain employs TRBV6-6 and TRBJ1-2; tentative D call: TRBD1 (5 bases). From germline, CDR1 is MNHNY and CDR2 SVGAGI (reference sequence). The CDR3 loop spans 15 amino acids. Trimming took 2 bases from V and 2 from J, leaving 12 bases between them. Written as DNA, the CDR3 is TGTGCCAGCAGTTACGGGGCAGGGTTGAACTATGGCTACACCTTC. Translation gives CASSYGAGLNYGYTF.

This rearrangement joins TRBV5-4 to TRBJ1-1, with 7 bases that match TRBD1. Germline assignment: CDR1 SGHNT and CDR2 YYREEE (reference sequence). CDR3 length equals 14 residues. The V segment lost 2 bases and the J segment 5 bases; nucleotides outside the gene matches: 6. The CDR3 sequence is CASSFGDSRTEAFF. The CDR3, as DNA: TGTGCCAGCAGCTTTGGGGACAGTAGGACTGAAGCTTTCTTT.

V is TRBV4-3 and J is TRBJ2-1; 7 positions match TRBD2. Germline V CDR1 and CDR2: LGHNA, YSLEER. With V trimmed by 0 bases and J by 3 bases, 5 bases remained unmatched. The CDR3 extends over 16 amino acids. CDR3 sequence reads: CASSQETSRIYNEQFF. CDR3 nucleotide sequence: TGCGCCAGCAGCCAAGAGACTAGCCGGATCTACAATGAGCAGTTCTTC.

J is TRBJ2-7 and V is TRBV15; D may be TRBD1 (6 bases). Trimming stripped 0 bases from V and 2 bases from J, with 11 bases between. CDR1 LNHNV and CDR2 YYDKDF come from the germline V gene (reference sequence). The CDR3 has 15 amino acids. The CDR3 loop reads CATSRDQGSAYEQYF. The CDR3 DNA reads as TGTGCCACCAGCAGAGATCAGGGGTCGGCCTACGAGCAGTACTTC.

The rearrangement links TRBV6-1 to TRBJ1-4, with D tentatively TRBD1 (6 bases). Germline CDR1 reads MNHNS; CDR2 reads SASEGT. V lost 8 bases and J 8 bases, leaving 21 bases between the germline ends. The CDR3 has 15 amino acids. CDR3 amino acids: CASGGVTGSSEKLFF. CDR3 nucleotide sequence: TGTGCCAGCGGTGGAGTAACAGGGTCTAGCGAAAAACTGTTTTTT.

V gene TRBV4-3 combines with J gene TRBJ2-1, with 9 bases fitting TRBD1. This CDR3 comprises 15 residues. CDR1 is LGHNA, CDR2 YSLEER, per germline. V trimming: 4 bases; J trimming: 5 bases; junction bases outside the gene matches: 6. CDR3 sequence: CASSLGQGNNNEQFF. In DNA, the CDR3 is TGCGCCAGCAGCCTGGGACAGGGTAATAACAATGAGCAGTTCTTC.

The rearrangement uses TRBV11-2 and TRBJ1-6; D gene uncertain. Germline V gene lookup returns CDR1 SGHAT and CDR2 FQNNGV. This CDR3 is 16 amino acids long. Trimming cost V 3 bases and J 9 bases, with 18 bases left between them. This chain's CDR3 is CASSFSKRRVGSPLHF. The CDR3 DNA sequence: TGTGCCAGCAGCTTCTCAAAACGGAGGGTTGGTTCACCCCTCCACTTT.